This TCR beta chain was identified during a study of regulatory T cells in long-lasting Graves disease. Study background: Persistence in Graves' disease denoted antithyroid drug use beyond 5 years alongside positive TSH receptor antibodies.

The study, taken as a whole, reports: Small sample size may have lowered accuracy.

Notes on this clonotype: Its antigen is currently unknown.

Libraries of TCR beta came from iRepertoire HTBI primers plus Arm-PCR of CDR3 regions. TCRdb reanalysed the multiplex PCR reads using MiXCR and keeps one entry per CDR3 protein. Among some 370,000 distinct CDR3 sequences listed, 20% were seen once. Documented time point: persistent/refractory GD, antithyroid drugs over 5 years with positive TRAb. After RNA was extracted from PBMCs, the TCR library was made from it. V shed 5 bases and J shed 0 bases, with 8 bases lying between them. Germline V gene data show CDR1 as SGHTA and CDR2 as FQGNSA. The CDR3 covers 14 residues. This sequence was found in a female donor with Graves disease. The material sequenced was peripheral blood mononuclear cells (PBMCs), taken when the disease was refractory, from a patient treated with antithyroid drugs. The J gene is TRBJ1-3, the V gene TRBV7-2; D ambiguous. CDR3 sequence (DNA): TGTGCCAGCAGCGTTCAGATCTCTGGAAACACCATATATTTT. It specifies CASSVQISGNTIYF.